Presented here are 18 T cell receptor beta chains from one specimen sequenced in a study of T-cell memory formation after mild COVID-19. Each CDR3 protein is one row after TCRdb ran MiXCR on the 5' RACE reads. Of just over 300,000 distinct CDR3 sequences in the sample, approximately 19% were seen once. What was sequenced was PBMCs or a T cell subset sorted from them (not recorded which). The origin of the receptors is a man between 18 and 29 years old who had mild COVID-19 (a few samples of this study predate the infection). Cell type and time point are not known.

The chain uses TRBV27 and TRBJ1-1; a possible D gene is TRBD1 (5 bases). Germline V CDR1 and CDR2: MNHEY, SMNVEV (reference sequence). The V end was cut by 5 bases, the J end by 0 bases, with 10 bases between. This CDR3 region has 14 residues. This CDR3 reads CASSPGAMNTEAFF. CDR3 sequence (DNA): TGTGCCAGCAGTCCTGGGGCCATGAACACTGAAGCTTTCTTT.

The chain carries TRBV25-1 and TRBJ1-2; D ambiguous. This CDR3 spans 14 amino acids. Trimming stripped 4 bases from V and 3 bases from J, with 12 bases between. Germline lookup yields CDR1 MGHDK and CDR2 SYGVNS. The CDR3 here is CASSGQERHYGYTF. CDR3 in DNA: TGTGCCAGCAGTGGGCAGGAGCGCCACTATGGCTACACCTTC.

This clonotype was picked up one time. The V gene is TRBV7-3, the J gene TRBJ2-5, with D hard to call. The CDR3 totals 15 residues. Between the trimmed V and J ends, which lost 5 bases and 1 base, there was a span of 14 bases. CDR1 is SGHTA and CDR2 is FQGTGA in the germline V gene. This CDR3 is CASSRFGAIQETQYF. As DNA, the CDR3 is TGTGCCAGCAGCAGATTCGGCGCAATCCAAGAGACCCAGTACTTC.

The J gene is TRBJ2-7, the V gene TRBV11-2, with TRBD2 matching 11 bases. Trimming removed 6 bases from V and 3 bases from J; junction bases left unmatched: 7. Germline V CDR1 and CDR2: SGHAT, FQNNGV. The CDR3 has 15 amino acids. CDR3 in DNA: TGTGCCAGCAGTCCGGGACTAGCGGTGGACTACGAGCAGTACGTC. Its protein is CASSPGLAVDYEQYV.

The rearrangement links TRBV3-1 to TRBJ2-3; D gene uncertain. Germline-derived CDR1 and CDR2 are LGHDT and YNNKEL (reference sequence). The V gene lost 2 bases and the J gene lost 2 bases, with 14 bases spanning the gap. The CDR3 sequence is 16 residues long. The CDR3 DNA reads TGTGCCAGCAGCCAACAGGCCGGGTCCTTCACAGATACGCAGTATTTT. Amino acid sequence: CASSQQAGSFTDTQYF.

V usage is TRBV20-1 and J usage is TRBJ2-5, with D perhaps TRBD1 (5 bases). The CDR3 length is 9 residues. CDR1 is DFQATT, CDR2 SNEGSKA, per germline (reference sequence). CDR3: CRRRGRGYF. CDR3 sequence (DNA): TGCAGGAGAAGGGGCCGCGGGTACTTC.

This clonotype was detected a few times. The chain combines TRBV10-3 with TRBJ2-3, with TRBD1 as a possible D gene (7 bases). Trimming pared 4 bases from V and 5 bases from J, leaving 16 bases between. CDR3 size: 15 residues. The germline V gene encodes CDR1 ENHRY and CDR2 SYGVKD. CDR3 loop: CAISAQGGRRDTQYF. The CDR3 coding sequence is TGTGCCATCAGTGCTCAGGGGGGACGCAGAGATACGCAGTATTTT.

This clonotype was seen a few times. V is TRBV12-3 or TRBV12-4 and J is TRBJ1-1; maybe TRBD1 (6 bases). The CDR3 is 15 residues long. V lost 5 bases, J lost 1 base, and 14 bases lay in between. CDR3 nucleotide sequence: TGTGCCAGCAGTATTACAGGGATCGGGAACACTGAAGCTTTCTTT. As protein: CASSITGIGNTEAFF.

This clonotype has only a few counts. The chain is built from TRBV7-6 and TRBJ2-7; 11 nucleotides match TRBD1. The CDR3 is 14 residues long. The germline CDR1 and CDR2 sequences are SGHVS and FNYEAQ. The junction had 9 bases not matched to a gene; V was cut back by 5 bases and J by 9 bases. The CDR3 protein is CASSLHGQGAVQYF. CDR3 in DNA: TGTGCCAGCAGCCTCCATGGACAGGGGGCCGTGCAGTACTTC.

A few counts support this clonotype. J is TRBJ2-4 and V is TRBV29-1; D tentatively fits TRBD1 or TRBD2 (5 bases each). Deletions cut 6 bases from V and 5 bases from J, with 17 bases between. This CDR3 comprises 14 residues. Germline values: CDR1 SQVTM, CDR2 ANQGSEA. This CDR3 reads CSVPSPGAQNIQYF. In DNA, the CDR3 is TGCAGCGTCCCCAGCCCCGGGGCCCAAAACATTCAGTACTTC.

There are a few counts of this clonotype. V gene TRBV6-5 combines with J gene TRBJ2-2; D perhaps matches TRBD1 (6 bases). Trimming cost V 5 bases and J 5 bases, with 15 bases left between them. The length of the CDR3 is 15 residues. Germline lookup yields CDR1 MNHEY and CDR2 SVGAGI. DNA of the CDR3: TGTGCCAGCAGTGAATCGTTTAGGGGGACCGGGGAGCTGTTTTTT. Translated: CASSESFRGTGELFF.

This chain links TRBV6-6 with TRBJ2-7, with a weak D call TRBD2 (5 bases). CDR3 length equals 14 residues. From germline, CDR1 is MNHNY and CDR2 SVGAGI (reference sequence). V lost 6 bases to trimming and J lost 0 bases, with 12 bases between them. CDR3 sequence reads: CASSRTSSSYEQYF. As DNA, the CDR3 is TGTGCCAGCAGCCGGACTTCGAGCTCCTACGAGCAGTACTTC.

This clonotype was seen a handful of times. This sequence joins TRBV15 and TRBJ2-3, with no clear D. Between the trimmed V and J ends, which lost 0 bases and 6 bases, there was a span of 10 bases. The CDR3 runs 14 residues. The germline V gene encodes CDR1 LNHNV and CDR2 YYDKDF (reference sequence). The CDR3 coding sequence is TGTGCCACCAGCAGAGATAATGTTGCCGATACGCAGTATTTT. This codes for CATSRDNVADTQYF.

The chain couples TRBV5-1 to TRBJ2-1, with D perhaps TRBD1 (5 bases). The CDR3 is made up of 15 amino acids. Trimming took off 3 bases at V and 8 bases at J, with 18 bases between the two ends. Germline values: CDR1 SGHRS, CDR2 YFSETQ. This CDR3 is CASSSDSGGLYEQFF. The CDR3 DNA sequence: TGCGCCAGCAGCTCCGACAGTGGCGGTCTCTATGAGCAGTTCTTC.

The table lists this clonotype with many counts. The CDR3 nucleotides are TGTGCCAGCAGTCCTGGGACAGGGAGGTACGGGGCCACCCAGTACTTC. Translating it yields CASSPGTGRYGATQYF. The chain combines TRBV28 with TRBJ2-5; 9 bases match TRBD1. Germline CDR1 and CDR2: MDHEN and SYDVKM. V trimming: 5 bases; J trimming: 8 bases; junction bases outside the gene matches: 15. The CDR3 contains 16 residues.

This clonotype was seen ten or more times. The chain couples TRBV4-3 to TRBJ2-7; D possibly matches TRBD1 or TRBD2 (5 bases each). CDR3 length equals 17 residues. The germline V and J ends were trimmed by 0 bases and 4 bases, with 19 bases remaining between them. Germline V CDR1 and CDR2: LGHNA, YSLEER. Written as DNA, the CDR3 is TGCGCCAGCAGCCAAGATCGGAGTGGGGGATCGGGGTACGAGCAGTACTTC. Translating it yields CASSQDRSGGSGYEQYF.

The rearrangement links TRBV4-3 to TRBJ1-2, with D unclear. V was clipped by 0 bases and J by 8 bases, with 13 bases between them. The CDR3 loop spans 14 amino acids. The V gene's germline CDR1 is LGHNA and CDR2 YSLEER. The CDR3 loop is CASSQDLPLGGYTF. CDR3 coding DNA: TGCGCCAGCAGCCAAGATCTCCCCTTGGGAGGCTACACCTTC.

This CDR3 reads CSARDPGGVSYEQYF. CDR3 DNA sequence: TGCAGTGCTAGAGATCCAGGGGGGGTCTCCTACGAGCAGTACTTC. The chain has TRBV20-1 and TRBJ2-7; the D gene could be TRBD1 or TRBD2 (7 bases each). The CDR3 is 15 residues long. The germline CDR1 and CDR2 sequences are DFQATT and SNEGSKA (reference sequence). Trimming pared 0 bases from V and 0 bases from J, leaving 12 bases between.